A single sample gave rise to the 28 T cell receptor beta chains below, sequenced in a study of T-cell memory formation after mild COVID-19. TCRdb independently ran MiXCR on the 5' RACE reads; one entry per CDR3 protein. The sample has 470,000 or so distinct CDR3 sequences; 20% are singletons. The sample comprised PBMCs or a T cell subset sorted from them (not recorded which). All receptors come from an adult woman who had mild COVID-19 (a few samples of this study predate the infection). Cell type and time point are not known.

V usage is TRBV6-1 and J usage is TRBJ2-3; TRBD2 aligns across 9 bases. The CDR3 length is 15 residues. Germline CDR1 is MNHNS and CDR2 is SASEGT. The V gene end was trimmed by 5 bases and the J gene end by 4 bases; junction bases not matched to a gene: 7. In DNA, the CDR3 is TGTGCCAGCAGTTCTAGTAGCGGGAGCGCAGATACGCAGTATTTT. Its translation: CASSSSSGSADTQYF.

This clonotype was observed a handful of times. The chain carries TRBV11-3 and TRBJ1-1; no reliable D call. Looked up from germline, CDR1 is SGHNT and CDR2 is YENEEA. Trimming left V 5 bases short and J 4 bases short, with 11 bases between. The CDR3 is 13 amino acids. The CDR3 spells CASSDRIGTEAFF. The CDR3 nucleotides are TGTGCCAGCAGCGACCGGATTGGCACTGAAGCTTTCTTT.

The table lists this clonotype with a few counts. The chain combines TRBV23-1 with TRBJ2-5, with D perhaps TRBD2 (6 bases). TRBV23-1 is filed as an ORF, its function uncertain. The ends were cut back, 2 bases at V and 5 bases at J, with 12 bases in the middle. The CDR3 sequence is 14 residues long. The CDR3 DNA reads as TGCGCCAGCAGTCAACGAGGCGCGGGGGAGACCCAGTACTTC. Encoded protein: CASSQRGAGETQYF.

This clonotype has more than one count but fewer than ten. The V and J genes are TRBV28 and TRBJ1-2, with D unresolved. Deletions cut 6 bases from V and 9 bases from J, with 11 bases between. The CDR3 consists of 11 residues. Germline loops: CDR1 MDHEN, CDR2 SYDVKM. As DNA, the CDR3 is TGTGCCAGCAGAGGACCGACGAGCTACACCTTC. Encoded protein: CASRGPTSYTF.

The V call is TRBV25-1, the J call TRBJ1-5; a possible D gene is TRBD1 (5 bases). CDR1 MGHDK and CDR2 SYGVNS come from the germline V gene. Trimming removed 0 bases at V and 3 bases at J, with 9 bases between. The CDR3 loop spans 15 amino acids. The CDR3 bases are TGTGCCAGCAGTGAATATTCGGGACCCAATCAGCCCCAGCATTTT. Amino acid sequence: CASSEYSGPNQPQHF.

This clonotype has a count of ten or more. The J gene is TRBJ2-3, the V gene TRBV18, with 12 bases identical to TRBD2. V lost 3 bases to trimming and J lost 2 bases; unmatched junction nucleotides: 3. The CDR3 is made up of 16 amino acids. Germline loops: CDR1 KGHSH, CDR2 LQKENI. The CDR3 DNA sequence: TGTGCCAGCTCACCGACTAGCGGGAGTATCACAGATACGCAGTATTTT. Translation: CASSPTSGSITDTQYF. The entire variable domain, with the rest obtained from reference TRBV18 and TRBJ2-3, is as follows: NAGVMQNPRHLVRRRGQEARLRCSPMKGHSHVYWYRQLPEEGLKFMVYLQKENIIDESGMPKERFSAEFPKEGPSILRIQQVVRGDSAAYFCASSPTSGSITDTQYFGPGTRLTVL.

In this sample, this clonotype turned up a few times. The V call is TRBV19, the J call TRBJ1-5; D possibly corresponds to TRBD1 (5 bases). Germline loops: CDR1 LNHDA, CDR2 SQIVND (reference sequence). This CDR3 has 18 residues. The V end was cut by 8 bases, the J end by 0 bases, with 23 bases between. DNA for the CDR3: TGTGCCAGTCCGGAGGACACAAGGGGCCCCTATAGCAATCAGCCCCAGCATTTT. This codes for CASPEDTRGPYSNQPQHF.

There are a few counts of this clonotype. V and J are TRBV7-9 and TRBJ2-7; 8 bases map to TRBD1. CDR3 size: 13 residues. The trim removed 5 bases at V and 6 bases at J, leaving 6 bases unmatched. Germline V gene data show CDR1 as SEHNR and CDR2 as FQNEAQ (reference sequence). CDR3 DNA: TGTGCCAGCAGCCATCCTACAGGGGGCGAGCAGTACTTC. Its translation: CASSHPTGGEQYF.

The rearrangement joins TRBV3-1 to TRBJ2-1; 8 bases align to TRBD2. The V segment lost 5 bases and the J segment 13 bases; nucleotides outside the gene matches: 16. The CDR3 contains 15 residues. CDR1 LGHDT and CDR2 YNNKEL come from the germline V gene (reference sequence). The chain's CDR3 is CASSDSGTRSTLQFF. CDR3 in DNA: TGTGCCAGCAGCGACTCCGGGACTAGGTCCACCCTACAGTTCTTC.

V gene TRBV5-1 combines with J gene TRBJ2-3; 7 positions match TRBD2. The ends lost 6 bases at V and 1 base at J; junction bases unmatched: 11. This CDR3 has 16 residues. Germline loops: CDR1 SGHRS, CDR2 YFSETQ. CDR3 DNA: TGCGCCAGCAACCTTGGCGGGGGAGGGGGCACAGATACGCAGTATTTT. It specifies CASNLGGGGGTDTQYF.

V gene TRBV20-1 combines with J gene TRBJ2-1; TRBD2 matches 8 bases. The CDR3 totals 14 residues. V was pared by 3 bases and J by 7 bases, with 8 bases of the junction left unmatched. CDR1 DFQATT and CDR2 SNEGSKA come from the germline V gene (reference sequence). The CDR3 nucleotides read TGCAGTGCTAGCACAGCGGGAGTAGGTAATGAGCAGTTCTTC. Its protein is CSASTAGVGNEQFF.

This clonotype is medium-sized in the sample. The rearrangement joins TRBV7-9 to TRBJ1-2; tentative D call: TRBD1 (6 bases). V was pared by 5 bases and J by 8 bases, with 15 bases between. CDR1 and CDR2 from the germline V gene are SEHNR and FQNEAQ (reference sequence). The CDR3 runs 13 residues. Written as DNA, the CDR3 is TGTGCCAGCAGCGACCGGACAGTGTGGGGCTACACCTTC. It translates to CASSDRTVWGYTF. Full variable domain (outside the CDR3, taken from reference TRBV7-9 and TRBJ1-2): DTGVSQNPRHKITKRGQNVTFRCDPISEHNRLYWYRQTLGQGPEFLTYFQNEAQLEKSRLLSDRFSAERPKGSFSTLEIQRTEQGDSAMYLCASSDRTVWGYTFGSGTRLTVV.

In its sample, this clonotype was seen a few times. The rearrangement links TRBV4-1 to TRBJ2-3, with a possible D match to TRBD1 (6 bases). CDR1 and CDR2 (germline): MGHRA, YSYEKL. This CDR3 is 16 amino acids long. V gave up 0 bases and J gave up 6 bases, with 16 bases separating them. Here the CDR3 reads CASSQDRSQGKDTQYF. As DNA, the CDR3 is TGCGCCAGCAGCCAAGATCGGTCGCAGGGGAAGGATACGCAGTATTTT.

This clonotype was found a few times. This CDR3 is CALGTLNEQFF. The CDR3 DNA is TGTGCATTGGGGACCCTCAATGAGCAGTTCTTC. The chain is built from TRBV6-2 or TRBV6-3 and TRBJ2-1; D possibly matches TRBD1 or TRBD2 (5 bases each). The CDR3 contains 11 residues. Per the germline V gene, CDR1 is MNHEY and CDR2 is SVGEGT.

The chain carries TRBV7-2 and TRBJ2-3; 7 bases fit TRBD1. Germline loops: CDR1 SGHTA, CDR2 FQGNSA. V was pared by 5 bases and J by 0 bases, with 5 bases of the junction left unmatched. The CDR3 is 15 amino acids. The DNA of the CDR3 is TGTGCCAGCAGCACCCGACAGGGAAGCACAGATACGCAGTATTTT. As protein: CASSTRQGSTDTQYF.

This clonotype was picked up a small number of times. The rearrangement uses TRBV6-2 or TRBV6-3 and TRBJ2-1; TRBD2 aligns across 7 bases. The germline V gene encodes CDR1 MNHEY and CDR2 SVGEGT. J was trimmed by 7 bases and V by 0 bases; bases with no gene match: 3. The CDR3 totals 14 residues. The CDR3 region has the DNA TGTGCCAGCAGTTACTCGGGACTAAGGAATGAGCAGTTCTTC. Translated: CASSYSGLRNEQFF.

This clonotype was counted a few times. This chain joins TRBV29-1 and TRBJ2-1; TRBD1 agrees at 7 bases. The CDR3 spans 15 residues. V was pared by 1 base and J by 3 bases, with 6 bases of the junction left unmatched. Germline V gives CDR1 SQVTM, CDR2 ANQGSEA. CDR3 in DNA: TGCAGCGTTGAAGGGCCCCGGGACAGCTACAATGAGCAGTTCTTC. Amino acids: CSVEGPRDSYNEQFF.

This clonotype was seen a few times. V gene TRBV6-5 combines with J gene TRBJ1-1; 12 bases fit TRBD1. This CDR3 contains 18 residues. The V and J ends lost 2 bases and 2 bases, in that order; junction bases with no gene match: 9. Germline-derived CDR1 and CDR2 are MNHEY and SVGAGI. In nucleotides, the CDR3 is TGTGCCAGCAGTTACGGTGGCGGGACAGGGGGCGCAAACACTGAAGCTTTCTTT. As protein: CASSYGGGTGGANTEAFF.

There are a few counts of this clonotype. The rearrangement uses TRBV2 and TRBJ2-2, with unresolved D. Trimming took off 3 bases at V and 0 bases at J, with 11 bases between the two ends. The CDR3 consists of 16 residues. From germline, CDR1 is SNHLY and CDR2 FYNNEI. The CDR3 region is CASSEEVAPNTGELFF. CDR3 coding DNA: TGTGCCAGCAGTGAGGAAGTCGCCCCGAACACCGGGGAGCTGTTTTTT.

This chain uses TRBV2 with TRBJ1-3; maybe TRBD1 (5 bases). Trimming pared 1 base from V and 2 bases from J, leaving 9 bases between. The CDR3 extends over 15 amino acids. CDR1 and CDR2 from the germline V gene are SNHLY and FYNNEI. As DNA, the CDR3 is TGTGCCAGCAGTGAAGGCCCCAGGGCTGGAAACACCATATATTTT. Translation: CASSEGPRAGNTIYF.

This sequence joins TRBV20-1 and TRBJ1-2; no firm D call. The CDR3 has 16 residues. CDR1 is DFQATT, CDR2 SNEGSKA, per germline (reference sequence). V was trimmed by 0 bases and J by 1 base, leaving 15 bases between them. The CDR3 DNA reads TGCAGTGCTAGAGATCTGACGGGGTGGGGTAACTATGGCTACACCTTC. Translation gives CSARDLTGWGNYGYTF.

This clonotype was observed a handful of times. The chain uses TRBV20-1 and TRBJ2-7; D possibly corresponds to TRBD2 (6 bases). The germline gives CDR1 DFQATT, CDR2 SNEGSKA (reference sequence). CDR3 length: 14 amino acids. The ends were cut back, 4 bases at V and 5 bases at J, with 18 bases in the middle. CDR3 loop: CSATTRDFLNEQYF. The DNA of the CDR3 is TGCAGTGCTACAACCCGGGACTTTTTAAACGAGCAGTACTTC.

V and J are TRBV7-8 and TRBJ1-4; D is unresolved. The CDR3 has 12 amino acids. The V end was cut by 1 base, the J end by 8 bases, with 5 bases between. CDR1 and CDR2 from the germline V gene are SGHVS and FQNEAQ. CDR3 sequence (DNA): TGTGCCAGCAGCTTAGTTCAAGAAAAACTGTTTTTT. It translates to CASSLVQEKLFF.

This clonotype is a singleton in its sample. This chain uses TRBV19 with TRBJ1-5; weak D call: TRBD1 (5 bases). Per germline, CDR1 LNHDA and CDR2 SQIVND (reference sequence). This CDR3 has 17 amino acids. V dropped 8 bases and J dropped 2 bases, with 22 bases sitting between them. CDR3 in DNA: TGTGCCAGTGCCTGGCAGGACGCTCTAGGGGGCAATCAGCCCCAGCATTTT. Translation gives CASAWQDALGGNQPQHF. Filled out from reference TRBV19 and TRBJ1-5, the complete variable domain reads DGGITQSPKYLFRKEGQNVTLSCEQNLNHDAMYWYRQDPGQGLRLIYYSQIVNDFQKGDIAEGYSVSREKKESFPLTVTSAQKNPTAFYLCASAWQDALGGNQPQHFGDGTRLSIL.

This clonotype was observed a few times. The genes are TRBV7-2 and TRBJ2-1; TRBD2 matches at 15 bases. The CDR3 is 18 amino acids. Per the germline V gene, CDR1 is SGHTA and CDR2 is FQGNSA. Trimming took 3 bases from V and 4 from J; bases not matched to a gene: 7. The CDR3 DNA reads as TGTGCCAGCAGCTTTGGACTAGCGGGGGGGTGGACGTACAATGAGCAGTTCTTC. Encoded protein: CASSFGLAGGWTYNEQFF.

The table lists this clonotype with a few counts. The chain uses TRBV5-1 and TRBJ2-3; D possibly corresponds to TRBD2 (6 bases). Germline V gene sequence: CDR1 SGHRS, CDR2 YFSETQ. The CDR3 is 16 residues long. V lost 2 bases, J lost 4 bases, and 17 bases lay in between. CDR3 in DNA: TGCGCCAGCAGCTTCCAGACGGGACTTGAATCAGATACGCAGTATTTT. Translating it yields CASSFQTGLESDTQYF.

The chain carries TRBV7-9 and TRBJ2-7, with TRBD1 identical over 7 bases. V dropped 5 bases and J dropped 1; count of bases not matched to a gene: 14. This CDR3 comprises 17 residues. CDR1 and CDR2 (germline): SEHNR, FQNEAQ (reference sequence). CDR3 residues: CASSPGPYRDRSYEQYF. The DNA for the CDR3 is TGTGCCAGCAGCCCCGGACCGTACCGGGACAGATCCTACGAGCAGTACTTC.

This clonotype was observed a few times. J is TRBJ2-3 and V is TRBV20-1; maybe TRBD2 (6 bases). V shed 0 bases and J shed 1 base, with 11 bases lying between them. The CDR3 has 15 amino acids. Germline V gene sequence: CDR1 DFQATT, CDR2 SNEGSKA (reference sequence). CDR3 sequence reads: CSARDHGGGTDTQYF. In DNA form, the CDR3 reads TGCAGTGCTAGAGATCATGGAGGGGGCACAGATACGCAGTATTTT.